A selection of T cell receptor beta chains follows, all from one sample in a study of early T cells in non-severe SARS-CoV-2 infection. TCRdb ran MiXCR on the 5' RACE reads and lists one entry per CDR3 protein. The data contain approximately 52,000 distinct CDR3 sequences, approximately 8% of them singletons. The material sequenced was whole blood. These receptors were collected from an adult who was a healthcare worker with PCR-confirmed SARS-CoV-2 infection or an uninfected control (not recorded which). Each CDR3 is given with its conserved first and last residue. The order of the fields is CDR3 protein, CDR3 DNA, clone size, D gene, J gene, V gene. D genes are given only for firm matches. Not every row has a clone size; where given, it reads once, few, many or a size class.

CATSDLRGGSYNEQFF TGTGCCACCAGTGATTTAAGGGGAGGCTCCTACAATGAGCAGTTCTTC few . TRBJ2-1 TRBV24-1
CSVSVSYEQYF TGCAGCGTATCAGTTTCCTACGAGCAGTACTTC many . TRBJ2-7 TRBV29-1
CASRRLAGGSYNEQFF TGTGCCAGCAGGCGTCTAGCGGGAGGATCCTACAATGAGCAGTTCTTC few TRBD2 TRBJ2-1 TRBV6-2/TRBV6-3
CSARGQGAVGNSPLHF TGCAGTGCTAGAGGACAGGGTGCTGTAGGTAATTCACCCCTCCACTTT few TRBD1 TRBJ1-6 TRBV20-1
CASSFSPHSGVYNEQFF TGTGCCAGCAGCTTCTCCCCTCATAGCGGGGTTTACAATGAGCAGTTCTTC many TRBD2 TRBJ2-1 TRBV9
CASSYFDEQFF TGTGCCAGCAGTTACTTCGATGAGCAGTTCTTC many . TRBJ2-1 TRBV6-6
CSVARDVNPSEAFF TGCAGCGTTGCCCGGGACGTAAACCCTTCTGAAGCTTTCTTT few . TRBJ1-1 TRBV29-1
CSVAQGIANYGYTF TGCAGCGTTGCACAGGGAATAGCTAACTATGGCTACACCTTC many . TRBJ1-2 TRBV29-1
CASSLGQGISYEQYF TGTGCCAGCAGCTTGGGACAGGGGATCTCCTACGAGCAGTACTTC few TRBD1 TRBJ2-7 TRBV28
CASLRGTGVTDTQYF TGTGCCAGCTTACGAGGGACAGGGGTCACAGATACGCAGTATTTT many TRBD1 TRBJ2-3 TRBV6-1
CASSLGVQEGYGYTF TGTGCCAGCAGCTTAGGGGTCCAGGAAGGCTATGGCTACACCTTC . . TRBJ1-2 TRBV11-2
CASSSTHRGNEQFF TGTGCCAGCAGCTCAACCCACAGGGGAAATGAGCAGTTCTTC few TRBD1 TRBJ2-1 TRBV5-4
CASSLTRAQETQYF TGCGCCAGCAGCTTAACTAGAGCTCAAGAGACCCAGTACTTC many . TRBJ2-5 TRBV5-1
CASSRSTSGSTDTQYF TGTGCCAGCAGCCGATCGACTAGCGGCAGCACAGATACGCAGTATTTT . TRBD2 TRBJ2-3 TRBV6-1
CASSLWEGETQYF TGTGCCAGCAGCTTGTGGGAGGGCGAGACCCAGTACTTC few TRBD2 TRBJ2-5 TRBV5-6
CASSIGGRVGEQYF TGTGCCAGTAGTATTGGCGGTCGAGTCGGGGAGCAGTACTTC few . TRBJ2-7 TRBV19
CAWSVQGQPQHF TGTGCCTGGAGTGTACAGGGGCAGCCCCAGCATTTT many TRBD1 TRBJ1-5 TRBV30
CASSWGTTNTGELFF TGTGCCAGCAGCTGGGGGACAACGAACACCGGGGAGCTGTTTTTT . . TRBJ2-2 TRBV5-6
CASSESFGADTQYF TGTGCCAGCAGTGAAAGTTTTGGTGCAGATACGCAGTATTTT . . TRBJ2-3 TRBV6-4
CASSYGRQAGQPQHF TGTGCCAGCAGTTACGGGAGACAGGCGGGGCAGCCCCAGCATTTT . . TRBJ1-5 TRBV6-6
CASRGLGDTQYF TGTGCCAGCAGAGGCCTAGGGGATACGCAGTATTTT . . TRBJ2-3 TRBV11-2
CASSYSSTAQGTQYF TGTGCCAGCAGTTACTCCTCGACAGCCCAAGGAACCCAGTACTTC . . TRBJ2-5 TRBV27
CASSNRTSTDTQYF TGTGCCAGCAGCAACAGGACGAGCACAGATACGCAGTATTTT few . TRBJ2-3 TRBV5-4
CASSLSNTGELFF TGTGCCAGCAGCTTATCAAACACCGGGGAGCTGTTTTTT . . TRBJ2-2 TRBV7-3
CASSPFWGVAYEQYF TGTGCCAGCAGTCCCTTTTGGGGAGTCGCCTACGAGCAGTACTTC . . TRBJ2-7 TRBV2
CASSERISTYEQYF TGTGCCAGCAGTGAGCGCATTTCAACCTACGAGCAGTACTTC few . TRBJ2-7 TRBV2
CAISKREQETQYF TGTGCCATCAGTAAGAGGGAACAAGAGACCCAGTACTTC few . TRBJ2-5 TRBV10-3
CASSGTPGHEQFF TGTGCCAGCAGTGGGACCCCCGGGCATGAGCAGTTCTTC . . TRBJ2-1 TRBV28
CASSLSTGDNSPLHF TGTGCCAGCAGCTTATCCACAGGGGATAATTCACCCCTCCACTTT many TRBD1 TRBJ1-6 TRBV11-2
CAIQSAGQSYEQYF TGTGCCATTCAGTCTGCAGGCCAGTCCTACGAGCAGTACTTC . . TRBJ2-7 TRBV10-3
CASSLAGEYEQYF TGTGCCAGCAGCTTAGCGGGAGAGTACGAGCAGTACTTC few . TRBJ2-7 TRBV11-3
CATSDYQAGATDTQYF TGTGCCACCAGTGATTACCAAGCGGGAGCAACAGATACGCAGTATTTT few TRBD2 TRBJ2-3 TRBV24-1
CASSLLSPGSYEQYF TGTGCCAGCAGTCTCCTTTCCCCGGGGTCCTACGAGCAGTACTTC . . TRBJ2-7 TRBV6-2/TRBV6-3
CASVRDRGDYGYTF TGTGCCAGCGTCCGGGACAGGGGCGACTATGGCTACACCTTC . TRBD1 TRBJ1-2 TRBV6-1
CASSQVAGANYGYTF TGTGCCAGCAGCCAAGTTGCAGGGGCGAACTATGGCTACACCTTC many . TRBJ1-2 TRBV14
CASSPPDNEQFF TGTGCCAGCAGTCCCCCTGACAATGAGCAGTTCTTC . . TRBJ2-1 TRBV12-3/TRBV12-4
CAIRGLSTDTQYF TGTGCCATCAGGGGACTCAGCACAGATACGCAGTATTTT many . TRBJ2-3 TRBV10-3
CASSLLGSDATQYF TGTGCCAGCAGCTTGCTGGGTAGCGATGCGACCCAGTACTTC . . TRBJ2-5 TRBV5-4
CASSPETELSYNSPLHF TGTGCCAGCTCACCAGAAACAGAGCTCTCCTATAATTCACCCCTCCACTTT many . TRBJ1-6 TRBV18
CTSSPRTGEYGYTF TGTACCAGCAGCCCCCGGACAGGCGAGTATGGCTACACCTTC . TRBD1 TRBJ1-2 TRBV7-9
CASSQDYQFYEQYF TGCGCCAGCAGCCAAGATTACCAGTTCTACGAGCAGTACTTC many . TRBJ2-7 TRBV4-3
CASSLGSGNTIYF TGTGCCAGCAGTTTGGGGTCTGGAAACACCATATATTTT few . TRBJ1-3 TRBV12-3/TRBV12-4
CASSDWNAIANYGYTF TGTGCCAGCAGTGACTGGAACGCAATAGCCAACTATGGCTACACCTTC many . TRBJ1-2 TRBV25-1
CASSLEKGYEQFF TGTGCCAGCAGCTTAGAGAAGGGTTATGAGCAGTTCTTC . . TRBJ2-1 TRBV11-3
CASSSTGLNEAFF TGTGCCAGCAGCTCGACAGGGTTAAATGAAGCTTTCTTT . TRBD1 TRBJ1-1 TRBV11-2
CATSEPGAETQYF TGTGCCACCAGTGAACCGGGGGCTGAGACCCAGTACTTC many . TRBJ2-5 TRBV24-1
CASSLPRTSGRSSYEQYF TGTGCCAGCAGCTTACCCCGGACTAGCGGGAGAAGCTCCTACGAGCAGTACTTC . TRBD2 TRBJ2-7 TRBV7-2
CASSIGSGANVLTF TGTGCCAGCAGCATAGGCTCTGGGGCCAACGTCCTGACTTTC many . TRBJ2-6 TRBV11-3
CASSQDWSGFDNYGYTF TGCGCCAGCAGCCAAGATTGGTCGGGGTTTGATAACTATGGCTACACCTTC . . TRBJ1-2 TRBV4-1
CASSFGVENTEAFF TGTGCCAGCAGCTTCGGCGTAGAGAACACTGAAGCTTTCTTT many . TRBJ1-1 TRBV28
CSAYRDSSTDTQYF TGCAGTGCTTACAGGGACTCTAGCACAGATACGCAGTATTTT many . TRBJ2-3 TRBV20-1
CAIWGGTGYTF TGTGCCATTTGGGGAGGGACCGGCTACACCTTC . . TRBJ1-2 TRBV19